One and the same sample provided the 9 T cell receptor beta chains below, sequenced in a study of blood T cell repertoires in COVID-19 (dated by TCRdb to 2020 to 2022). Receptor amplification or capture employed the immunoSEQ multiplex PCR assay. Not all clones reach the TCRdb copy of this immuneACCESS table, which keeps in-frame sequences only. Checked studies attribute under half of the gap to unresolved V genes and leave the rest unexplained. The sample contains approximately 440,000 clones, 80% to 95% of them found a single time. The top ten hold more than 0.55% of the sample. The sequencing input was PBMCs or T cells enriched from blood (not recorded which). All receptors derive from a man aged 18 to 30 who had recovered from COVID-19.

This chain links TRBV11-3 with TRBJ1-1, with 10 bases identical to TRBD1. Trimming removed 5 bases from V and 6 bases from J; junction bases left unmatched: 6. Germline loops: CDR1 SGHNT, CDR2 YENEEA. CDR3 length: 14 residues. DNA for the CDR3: TGTGCCAGCAGCCTCGGGACAGGGGCGTCTGAAGCTTTCTTT. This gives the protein CASSLGTGASEAFF.

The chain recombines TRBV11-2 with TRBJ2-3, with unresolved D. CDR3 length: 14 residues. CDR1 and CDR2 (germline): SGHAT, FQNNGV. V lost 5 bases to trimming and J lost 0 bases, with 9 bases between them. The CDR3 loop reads CASSPGHSTDTQYF. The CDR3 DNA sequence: TGTGCCAGCAGCCCAGGCCATAGCACAGATACGCAGTATTTT. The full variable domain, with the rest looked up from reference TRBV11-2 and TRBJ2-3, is EAGVAQSPRYKIIEKRQSVAFWCNPISGHATLYWYQQILGQGPKLLIQFQNNGVVDDSQLPKDRFSAERLKGVDSTLKIQPAKLEDSAVYLCASSPGHSTDTQYFGPGTRLTVL.

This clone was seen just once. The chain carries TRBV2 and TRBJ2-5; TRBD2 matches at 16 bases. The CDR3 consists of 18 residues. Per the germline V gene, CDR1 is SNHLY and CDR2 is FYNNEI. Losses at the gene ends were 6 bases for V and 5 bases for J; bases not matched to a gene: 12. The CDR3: CASRTTGTSGGADETQYF. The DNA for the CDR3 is TGTGCCAGCAGAACAACCGGGACTAGCGGGGGGGCCGACGAGACCCAGTACTTC.

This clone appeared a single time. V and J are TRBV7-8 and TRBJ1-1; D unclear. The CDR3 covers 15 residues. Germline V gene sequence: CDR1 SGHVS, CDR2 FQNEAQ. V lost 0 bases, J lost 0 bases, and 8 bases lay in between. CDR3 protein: CASSLASGMNTEAFF. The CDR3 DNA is TGTGCCAGCAGCTTAGCGTCAGGTATGAACACTGAAGCTTTCTTT.

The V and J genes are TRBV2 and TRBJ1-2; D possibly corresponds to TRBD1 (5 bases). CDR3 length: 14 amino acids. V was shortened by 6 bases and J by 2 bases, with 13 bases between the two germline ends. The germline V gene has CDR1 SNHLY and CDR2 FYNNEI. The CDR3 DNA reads TGTGCCAGCAGAACAACAGACAGAAACTATGGCTACACCTTC. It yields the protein CASRTTDRNYGYTF.

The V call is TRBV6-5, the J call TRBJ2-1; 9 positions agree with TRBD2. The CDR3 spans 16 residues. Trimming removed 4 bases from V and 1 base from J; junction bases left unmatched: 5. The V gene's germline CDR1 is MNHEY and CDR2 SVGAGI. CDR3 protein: CASSSLAGRSYNEQFF. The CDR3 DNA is TGTGCCAGCAGTTCCCTAGCGGGACGGTCCTACAATGAGCAGTTCTTC.

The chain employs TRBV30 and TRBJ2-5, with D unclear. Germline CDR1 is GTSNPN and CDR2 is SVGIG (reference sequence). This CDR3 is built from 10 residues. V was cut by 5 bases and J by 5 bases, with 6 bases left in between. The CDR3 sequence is CAWEEETQYF. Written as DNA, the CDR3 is TGTGCCTGGGAAGAGGAGACCCAGTACTTC. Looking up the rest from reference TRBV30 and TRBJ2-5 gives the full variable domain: SQTIHQWPATLVQPVGSPLSLECTVEGTSNPNLYWYRQAAGRGLQLLFYSVGIGQISSEVPQNLSASRPQDRQFILSSKKLLLSDSGFYLCAWEEETQYFGPGTRLLVL.

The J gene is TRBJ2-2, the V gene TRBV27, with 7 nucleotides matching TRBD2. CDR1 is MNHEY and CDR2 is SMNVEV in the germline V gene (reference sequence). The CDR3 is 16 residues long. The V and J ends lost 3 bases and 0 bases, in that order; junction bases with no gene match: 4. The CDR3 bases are TGTGCCAGCAGTTTGGCGCTAGCGGCGAACACCGGGGAGCTGTTTTTT. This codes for CASSLALAANTGELFF.

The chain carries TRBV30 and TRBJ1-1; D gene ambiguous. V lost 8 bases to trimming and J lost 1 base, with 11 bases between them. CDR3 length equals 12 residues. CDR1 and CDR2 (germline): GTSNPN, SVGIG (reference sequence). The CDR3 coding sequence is TGTGCCCGAGACGGAGGGAACACTGAAGCTTTCTTT. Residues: CARDGGNTEAFF.